Sequencing of this TCR beta chain was carried out in a study of T-cell memory formation after mild COVID-19. With V trimmed by 0 bases and J by 4 bases, 6 bases remained unmatched. The CDR3 runs to 16 residues. Germline CDR1 SGDLS, CDR2 YYNGEE. This clonotype has just one count. Each CDR3 protein gets one entry after TCRdb re-called the 5' RACE reads with MiXCR. The sample contains roughly 350,000 distinct CDR3 sequences, roughly 13% of which appear only once. This TCR came from a young man who had mild COVID-19 (a few samples of this study predate the infection). Cell type and time point are not known. The rearrangement uses TRBV9 and TRBJ2-5; 10 bases match TRBD2. Sequenced input: PBMCs or a T cell subset sorted from them (not recorded which). The CDR3 reads CASSVVPAGGRETQYF. The CDR3 DNA reads as TGTGCCAGCAGCGTAGTTCCAGCGGGGGGGCGAGAGACCCAGTACTTC.